The TCR beta chain under discussion was sequenced for a study of CD8 T cells in ankylosing spondylitis. The V and J ends lost 4 bases and 5 bases respectively, with 12 bases between them. The CDR3 contains 13 residues. From germline, CDR1 is SGDLS and CDR2 YYNGEE. Whole-study results and caveats: Disease-linked clones reportedly showed significant enrichment in matched ankylosing spondylitis synovial fluid. Peripheral blood held disease-linked clones only at relatively low frequency, and these were CD8+. Past research had described some motif variants in reactive arthritis synovial fluid and blood. A motif of fewer than ten highly homologous TCR beta variants was seen as apparently characteristic of ankylosing spondylitis blood.

The authors made TCR beta libraries by quantitative 5'-RACE with molecular barcodes. TCRdb reprocessed the 5' RACE reads with MiXCR, giving one entry per CDR3 protein. The data hold some 220,000 distinct CDR3 sequences, with roughly 6.6% observed a single time. Details on this clonotype: Its antigen is not identified.

This sequence originates from a male donor with ankylosing spondylitis. Sequencing was performed on blood, either unsorted or a sorted T cell fraction (not recorded which). J is TRBJ1-1 and V is TRBV9, with D tentatively TRBD1 (5 bases). This chain's CDR3 is CASSPGGVTEAFF. In DNA, the CDR3 is TGTGCCAGCAGCCCGGGGGGGGTAACTGAAGCTTTCTTT.